These 14 T cell receptor beta chains were sequenced from one sample in a study of blood T cell repertoires in COVID-19. Generated by immunoSEQ multiplex PCR, the TCRdb table keeps only in-frame clones and is missing some. This sample has 200,000 to 250,000 clones; roughly 87% occur once, and the top ten carry 10% to 15%. Material for sequencing was peripheral blood. The receptor set was obtained from a woman aged 18-29 years who had recovered from COVID-19.

The chain recombines TRBV7-8 with TRBJ1-2; 9 nucleotides align to TRBD1. Germline V lookup: CDR1 SGHVS, CDR2 FQNEAQ. V lost 3 bases, J lost 8 bases, and 7 bases stayed unmatched. The CDR3 sequence is 14 residues long. In DNA, the CDR3 is TGTGCCAGCAGCTTGGGGGACAGGGATGGGGGCTACACCTTC. Residues: CASSLGDRDGGYTF. Drawing the rest from reference TRBV7-8 and TRBJ1-2, the complete variable domain is GAGVSQSPRYKVAKRGQDVALRCDPISGHVSLFWYQQALGQGPEFLTYFQNEAQLDKSGLPSDRFFAERPEGSVSTLKIQRTQQEDSAVYLCASSLGDRDGGYTFGSGTRLTVV.

This clone was seen just once. This rearrangement joins TRBV5-1 to TRBJ2-1, with 7 nucleotides matching TRBD2. The CDR3 loop spans 17 amino acids. Per germline, CDR1 SGHRS and CDR2 YFSETQ. With V trimmed by 0 bases and J by 2 bases, 8 bases remained unmatched. CDR3: CASSLGSGLAAYNEQFF. The CDR3 DNA is TGCGCCAGCAGCTTGGGCAGTGGGCTAGCGGCCTACAATGAGCAGTTCTTC.

The chain is built from TRBV18 and TRBJ2-7; D may be TRBD2 (5 bases). The CDR3 covers 17 residues. Trimming stripped 1 base from V and 2 bases from J, with 18 bases between. Germline lookup yields CDR1 KGHSH and CDR2 LQKENI. The CDR3 bases are TGTGCCAGCTCACCACTTGGAGAGGGCGACAAAACCTACGAGCAGTACTTC. Its translation is CASSPLGEGDKTYEQYF.

V is TRBV4-1 and J is TRBJ2-7; 16 bases agree with TRBD2. Trimming took 3 bases from V and 2 from J; bases not matched to a gene: 4. The CDR3 consists of 17 residues. From germline, CDR1 is MGHRA and CDR2 YSYEKL. CDR3 coding DNA: TGCGCCAGCAGCCAGTTTGGGACTAGCGGGAGGGCCTACGAGCAGTACTTC. This sequence encodes CASSQFGTSGRAYEQYF.

This chain connects TRBV7-9 to TRBJ2-1; the match to TRBD2 covers 8 bases. This CDR3 region has 15 residues. The germline CDR1 and CDR2 sequences are SEHNR and FQNEAQ (reference sequence). Trimming at V came to 3 bases and at J to 6 bases, leaving 7 bases not matched to a gene. The CDR3 bases are TGTGCCAGCAGCTTTAGCAGCGGGAGAGGCAATGAGCAGTTCTTC. Translated: CASSFSSGRGNEQFF.

The chain joins TRBV7-7 to TRBJ2-7; 11 bases align to TRBD2. The ends lost 6 bases at V and 4 bases at J; junction bases unmatched: 5. CDR1 is SSHAT, CDR2 FNYEAQ, per germline (reference sequence). This CDR3 spans 14 amino acids. The CDR3 loop reads CASSTLAGGYEQYF. CDR3 sequence (DNA): TGTGCCAGCAGTACTTTAGCGGGAGGGTACGAGCAGTACTTC.

This rearrangement joins TRBV27 to TRBJ2-1, with 8 bases fitting TRBD2. The V and J ends lost 4 bases and 8 bases, in that order; junction bases with no gene match: 16. CDR3 size: 17 residues. Germline CDR1 MNHEY, CDR2 SMNVEV (reference sequence). The CDR3 nucleotides are TGTGCCAGCAGTTCCTTAAAAACAGGACTAGCAGCCGATGAGCAGTTCTTC. Protein sequence: CASSSLKTGLAADEQFF.

The chain uses TRBV7-7 and TRBJ2-2, with 8 bases fitting TRBD2. V trimming: 5 bases; J trimming: 7 bases; junction bases outside the gene matches: 6. The CDR3 sequence is 14 residues long. From germline, CDR1 is SSHAT and CDR2 FNYEAQ (reference sequence). The DNA for the CDR3 is TGTGCCAGCAGCCCGGGGGGGGCCTTCGGGGAGCTGTTTTTT. This encodes CASSPGGAFGELFF.

The chain combines TRBV6-5 with TRBJ2-2; TRBD1 matches at 7 bases. This CDR3 is 12 amino acids long. The germline gives CDR1 MNHEY, CDR2 SVGAGI. V shed 4 bases and J 11 bases; nucleotides not matched to a gene: 4. CDR3 residues: CASSWTGVELFF. The DNA of the CDR3 is TGTGCCAGCAGTTGGACAGGAGTAGAGCTGTTTTTT.

V usage is TRBV4-3 and J usage is TRBJ2-7; 11 nucleotides match TRBD2. Germline-derived CDR1 and CDR2 are LGHNA and YSLEER. The CDR3 extends over 16 amino acids. V trimming: 0 bases; J trimming: 5 bases; junction bases outside the gene matches: 6. CDR3 DNA sequence: TGCGCCAGCAGCCAAGAAGGAACTAGCGGGAGAGACGAGCAGTACTTC. Translating gives CASSQEGTSGRDEQYF.

This clone was detected only once. The chain is built from TRBV4-1 and TRBJ2-3; TRBD2 aligns across 13 bases. The CDR3 has 16 residues. Germline V CDR1 and CDR2: MGHRA, YSYEKL. J lost 4 bases, V lost 2 bases, and 3 bases had no gene match. The CDR3 nucleotides read TGCGCCAGCAGCCAAAGACTAGCGGGAGGCGCAGATACGCAGTATTTT. It translates to CASSQRLAGGADTQYF.

The chain is built from TRBV30 and TRBJ2-7; D is perhaps TRBD1 (5 bases). This CDR3 has 14 residues. Germline V gene data show CDR1 as GTSNPN and CDR2 as SVGIG (reference sequence). V gave up 4 bases and J gave up 4 bases, with 17 bases separating them. In DNA, the CDR3 is TGTGCCTGGAATTCGGGCAGGGTGTTTTACGAGCAGTACTTC. Its translation is CAWNSGRVFYEQYF.

This chain joins TRBV6-2 or TRBV6-3 and TRBJ2-1; 9 positions agree with TRBD1. The V segment lost 6 bases and the J segment 0 bases; nucleotides outside the gene matches: 9. The CDR3 loop spans 17 amino acids. Germline V CDR1 and CDR2: MNHEY, SVGEGT. CDR3 DNA: TGTGCCAGCAGCCTTTTCCCGACAGGGGGCTCCTACAATGAGCAGTTCTTC. Its protein product is CASSLFPTGGSYNEQFF.

The chain recombines TRBV28 with TRBJ1-5, with 7 bases aligning to TRBD1. The CDR3 extends over 14 amino acids. Germline V CDR1 and CDR2: MDHEN, SYDVKM. V trimming: 3 bases; J trimming: 8 bases; junction bases outside the gene matches: 7. The CDR3 DNA is TGTGCCAGCAGTTTTGACAGGGATATCGAGCCCCAGCATTTT. Protein: CASSFDRDIEPQHF.